This T cell receptor beta chain came from a study of blood T cell repertoires in COVID-19. Study context: T cells, B-cell-depleted T cells, or PBMCs supplied cDNA or gDNA.

Per the authors' pipeline: Researchers report that nucleated cell counts were estimated from reference gene primer amplification. TCRdb's copy holds only in-frame clones and misses some; the assay was immunoSEQ multiplex PCR. Clone size and the V and J calls come from that table; the DNA yielded D and trimming. The sample lists about 32,000 clones; less than 95% were seen once. Sequenced material: peripheral blood. This clonotype originated in a man aged 65 to 79 with active or convalescent COVID-19.

This CDR3 reads CASSQDRANLDYGYTF. The CDR3 DNA sequence: TGTGCCAGCAGCCAGGACAGGGCCAACCTGGACTATGGCTACACCTTC. This sequence joins TRBV5-4 and TRBJ1-2; 8 bases map to TRBD1. From germline, CDR1 is SGHNT and CDR2 YYREEE (reference sequence). The CDR3 is 16 amino acids. J gave up 3 bases and V 4 bases, and 11 bases lay outside the gene matches.